This TCR beta chain came from a study of OX40 agonist ivuxolimab in advanced cancers. Clones were read by immunoSEQ multiplex PCR, and TCRdb kept only the in-frame ones, dropping some. The data hold about 47,000 clones, with roughly 87% observed a single time. This clone was observed a handful of times. Losses at the gene ends were 3 bases for V and 3 bases for J; bases not matched to a gene: 2. Germline V gene lookup returns CDR1 SGDLS and CDR2 YYNGEE. This CDR3 is built from 14 residues. The chain joins TRBV9 to TRBJ2-2, with 7 nucleotides matching TRBD2. The material sequenced was CD4+ or CD8+ T cells sorted from blood, taken in a trial of the OX40 agonist ivuxolimab. The clonotype originates from an adult with an advanced solid tumor such as melanoma, head and neck, liver or kidney cancer. CDR3 loop: CASSGRGDTGELFF. The CDR3 nucleotides are TGTGCCAGCAGCGGCCGGGGGGACACCGGGGAGCTGTTTTTT.